This entry features one T cell receptor beta chain sequence. Original processing notes: Estimated nucleated cell counts came from reference gene primer amplification. Sequencing was performed with immunoSEQ multiplex PCR; in TCRdb, only in-frame clones are kept and a portion is missing. The D gene and trimming were derived from the DNA, and the V and J assignments and clone size from that table. In the table there are over 70,000 clones, approximately 86% of which are singletons. The data were taken from a study of blood T cell repertoires in COVID-19. Across the whole study: The study drew acute and convalescent COVID-19 samples from the United States, Italy and Spain.

Unmatched junction bases numbered 7, after V lost 0 bases and J lost 6 bases. The CDR3 is 15 residues long. Germline CDR1 SGDLS, CDR2 YYNGEE. The sequence was collected from a human donor in a cohort sampled during active COVID-19. The chain links TRBV9 to TRBJ2-7, with TRBD1 matching over 9 bases. The sample comprised peripheral blood. The CDR3 protein is CASSVAGQGFSEQYF. The CDR3 bases are TGTGCCAGCAGCGTAGCGGGACAGGGATTTTCCGAGCAGTACTTC.